The next 17 T cell receptor beta chains were all read from a single sample in a study of CD8+CD57+ T cells in acquired aplastic anemia. Sequencing involved patients with CD8+CD57+ cell expansion previously shown by flow cytometry. Researchers used genomic DNA as the template to profile TCR beta VDJ and CDR3. TCRdb itself ran the reads through MiXCR, one entry per CDR3 protein. This sample carries around 50,000 distinct CDR3 sequences, approximately 50% of them seen once, and the ten largest clones take 15% to 20%. Sequenced input: sorted CD4+, CD8+, or CD8+CD57+ T cells (not recorded which) from PBMCs. The receptors were gathered from a human donor with aplastic anemia.

This clonotype was seen a handful of times. V usage is TRBV9 and J usage is TRBJ2-2; TRBD2 aligns across 14 bases. V lost 6 bases to trimming and J lost 0 bases; unmatched junction nucleotides: 4. The CDR3 runs to 17 residues. Germline values: CDR1 SGDLS, CDR2 YYNGEE. The CDR3 DNA reads TGTGCCAGCACCCGGACTAGCGGGGGGCCGAACACCGGGGAGCTGTTTTTT. The encoded protein is CASTRTSGGPNTGELFF.

The chain carries TRBV19 and TRBJ1-1; 7 bases fit TRBD1. The CDR3 runs to 17 residues. V was pared by 3 bases and J by 0 bases, with 10 bases of the junction left unmatched. Germline CDR1 is LNHDA and CDR2 is SQIVND (reference sequence). The CDR3 DNA reads as TGTGCCAGTAGTATGTGGGACAGAAAACTCGTGAACACTGAAGCTTTCTTT. Its translation: CASSMWDRKLVNTEAFF.

By frequency in the sample, this clonotype is medium-sized. This chain links TRBV19 with TRBJ1-1; TRBD1 agrees at 7 bases. Germline loops: CDR1 LNHDA, CDR2 SQIVND (reference sequence). Trimming took 6 bases from V and 3 from J; bases not matched to a gene: 7. The CDR3 extends over 14 amino acids. CDR3 DNA sequence: TGTGCCAGTAGGCACAGGGGTTGGGACACTGAAGCTTTCTTT. This sequence encodes CASRHRGWDTEAFF. The full variable domain, rest sourced from reference TRBV19 and TRBJ1-1, is DGGITQSPKYLFRKEGQNVTLSCEQNLNHDAMYWYRQDPGQGLRLIYYSQIVNDFQKGDIAEGYSVSREKKESFPLTVTSAQKNPTAFYLCASRHRGWDTEAFFGQGTRLTVV.

This clonotype was seen ten or more times. The chain employs TRBV28 and TRBJ1-6; D is possibly TRBD1 (5 bases). CDR1 and CDR2 from the germline V gene are MDHEN and SYDVKM. Trimming stripped 3 bases from V and 5 bases from J, with 8 bases between. The CDR3 runs 14 residues. CDR3 in amino acids: CASSFPGNNSPLHF. CDR3 bases: TGTGCCAGCAGTTTCCCAGGGAATAATTCACCCCTCCACTTT. The variable domain in full, completed from reference TRBV28 and TRBJ1-6, reads DVKVTQSSRYLVKRTGEKVFLECVQDMDHENMFWYRQDPGLGLRLIYFSYDVKMKEKGDIPEGYSVSREKKERFSLILESASTNQTSMYLCASSFPGNNSPLHFGNGTRLTVT.

This rearrangement joins TRBV7-9 to TRBJ1-4, with 7 nucleotides matching TRBD1. The CDR3 contains 14 residues. The V segment lost 1 base and the J segment 7 bases; nucleotides outside the gene matches: 3. The germline V gene encodes CDR1 SEHNR and CDR2 FQNEAQ (reference sequence). The CDR3: CASSLGGTAEKLFF. The CDR3 DNA follows: TGTGCCAGCAGCTTAGGGGGGACAGCTGAAAAACTGTTTTTT.

In this sample, this clonotype turned up many times. The chain employs TRBV27 and TRBJ2-5; 7 bases agree with TRBD1. Trimming took 5 bases from V and 5 from J; bases not matched to a gene: 5. Germline V gene sequence: CDR1 MNHEY, CDR2 SMNVEV (reference sequence). The CDR3 spans 13 residues. Here the CDR3 reads CASSRGLEETQYF. CDR3 bases: TGTGCCAGCAGTAGGGGGCTAGAGGAGACCCAGTACTTC.

The chain employs TRBV2 and TRBJ2-2, with unresolved D. V dropped 7 bases and J dropped 1 base, with 10 bases sitting between them. Germline CDR1 is SNHLY and CDR2 is FYNNEI. CDR3 length: 14 amino acids. The CDR3 DNA reads TGTGCCAGCATGTATGGCAGGAACACCGGGGAGCTGTTTTTT. The encoded protein is CASMYGRNTGELFF.

The rearrangement joins TRBV10-3 to TRBJ1-5; D is undetermined. The V end was cut by 0 bases, the J end by 6 bases, with 12 bases between. CDR3 length equals 15 residues. Germline CDR1 ENHRY, CDR2 SYGVKD. The CDR3 loop reads CAISESRNEAQPQHF. The DNA of the CDR3 is TGTGCCATCAGTGAGTCTAGGAATGAGGCTCAGCCCCAGCATTTT.

The rearrangement links TRBV24-1 to TRBJ1-5; 8 bases are a match to TRBD1. V lost 3 bases and J lost 6; bases outside the gene matches: 3. This CDR3 is 14 amino acids long. Germline CDR1 reads KGHDR; CDR2 reads SFDVKD. The CDR3 nucleotides are TGTGCCACCAGTGATAGGACAGGGAGTCAGCCCCAGCATTTT. This sequence encodes CATSDRTGSQPQHF.

As to this clonotype: A much larger clonotype is one base distant, so this may be a read error. The CDR3 DNA follows: TGTGCCAGCAGACAAGGACTAGCGGGCGTTGCCTGCTACGAGCAGTACTTC. It yields the protein CASRQGLAGVACYEQYF. The chain is built from TRBV28 and TRBJ2-7; 11 positions match TRBD2. Trimming took 6 bases from V and 3 from J; bases not matched to a gene: 13. Germline loops: CDR1 MDHEN, CDR2 SYDVKM. CDR3 size: 17 residues.

The rearrangement links TRBV2 to TRBJ2-1; D gene ambiguous. The CDR3 is 15 residues long. The germline V gene has CDR1 SNHLY and CDR2 FYNNEI. Deletions cut 4 bases from V and 1 base from J, with 11 bases between. In nucleotides, the CDR3 is TGTGCCAGCAGTGGCGACGATCCGTCCTACAATGAGCAGTTCTTC. Its translation: CASSGDDPSYNEQFF.

This clonotype was picked up a small number of times. The chain has TRBV20-1 and TRBJ2-1; 10 bases align to TRBD2. CDR3 length equals 14 residues. Trimming took 1 base from V and 3 from J; bases not matched to a gene: 0. Germline values: CDR1 DFQATT, CDR2 SNEGSKA (reference sequence). In DNA form, the CDR3 reads TGCAGTGCTAGAGGACTAGCGGGCTACAATGAGCAGTTCTTC. It yields the protein CSARGLAGYNEQFF.

This sequence joins TRBV10-3 and TRBJ1-2; D unresolved. The CDR3 covers 12 residues. Trimming pared 2 bases from V and 5 bases from J, leaving 6 bases between. Germline V gene data show CDR1 as ENHRY and CDR2 as SYGVKD. CDR3 loop: CAISEQEYGYTF. CDR3 nucleotides: TGTGCCATCAGTGAGCAAGAGTATGGCTACACCTTC.

This chain links TRBV9 with TRBJ1-2; D gene ambiguous. Trimming shortened V by 3 bases and J by 3 bases, and 12 bases separated the two germline ends. The CDR3 loop spans 14 amino acids. The germline CDR1 and CDR2 sequences are SGDLS and YYNGEE. CDR3 coding DNA: TGTGCCAGCAGCGGAAACCCCTTCGACTATGGCTACACCTTC. This codes for CASSGNPFDYGYTF.

The gene calls are TRBV24-1 and TRBJ2-5, with D possibly matching TRBD1 (5 bases). The length of the CDR3 is 14 residues. Trimming removed 5 bases at V and 5 bases at J, with 14 bases between. From germline, CDR1 is KGHDR and CDR2 SFDVKD. CDR3 DNA: TGTGCCACCAGTGGGGGCCTGAGACGGGAGACCCAGTACTTC. Translation: CATSGGLRRETQYF.

About this clonotype itself: A single base separates this from a much larger clone, so it may be a read error. This sequence joins TRBV4-1 and TRBJ1-1, with a weak D call TRBD1 (5 bases). Germline CDR1 MGHRA, CDR2 YSYEKL. The CDR3 runs to 13 residues. The CDR3 loop is CASSPPGNTGAFF. The DNA of the CDR3 is TGCGCCAGCAGCCCTCCAGGGAACACTGGAGCTTTCTTT.

The V and J genes are TRBV11-2 and TRBJ2-7, with a tentative D call TRBD1 (6 bases). The CDR3 extends over 13 amino acids. Germline V lookup: CDR1 SGHAT, CDR2 FQNNGV. Trimming took 5 bases from V and 3 from J, leaving 11 bases between them. In nucleotides, the CDR3 is TGTGCCAGCAGCGTGGGCAGGGGCTACGAGCAGTACTTC. It is translated as CASSVGRGYEQYF.